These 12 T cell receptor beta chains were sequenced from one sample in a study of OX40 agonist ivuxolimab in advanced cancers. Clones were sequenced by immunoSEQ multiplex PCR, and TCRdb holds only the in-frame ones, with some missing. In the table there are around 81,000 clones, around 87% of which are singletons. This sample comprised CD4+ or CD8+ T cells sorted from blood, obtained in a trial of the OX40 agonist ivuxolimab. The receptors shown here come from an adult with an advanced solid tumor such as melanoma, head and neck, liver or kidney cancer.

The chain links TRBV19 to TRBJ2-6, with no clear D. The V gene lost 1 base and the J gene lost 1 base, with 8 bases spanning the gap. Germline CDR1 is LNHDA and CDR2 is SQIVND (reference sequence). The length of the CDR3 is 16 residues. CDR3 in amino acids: CASSIGRRSGANVLTF. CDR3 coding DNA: TGTGCCAGTAGTATAGGAAGGAGATCTGGGGCCAACGTCCTGACTTTC.

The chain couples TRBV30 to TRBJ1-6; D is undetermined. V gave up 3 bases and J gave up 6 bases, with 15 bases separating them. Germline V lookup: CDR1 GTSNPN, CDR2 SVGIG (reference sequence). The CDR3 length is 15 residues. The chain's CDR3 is CAWSRQDSLNSPLHF. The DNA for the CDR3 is TGTGCCTGGAGCCGCCAGGACTCCCTTAATTCACCCCTCCACTTT.

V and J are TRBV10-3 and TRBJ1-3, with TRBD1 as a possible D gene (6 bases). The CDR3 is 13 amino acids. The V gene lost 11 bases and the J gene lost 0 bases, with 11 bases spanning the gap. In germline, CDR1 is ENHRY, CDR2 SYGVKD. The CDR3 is CAVGQISGNTIYF. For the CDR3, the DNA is TGTGCCGTAGGACAGATCTCTGGAAACACCATATATTTT.

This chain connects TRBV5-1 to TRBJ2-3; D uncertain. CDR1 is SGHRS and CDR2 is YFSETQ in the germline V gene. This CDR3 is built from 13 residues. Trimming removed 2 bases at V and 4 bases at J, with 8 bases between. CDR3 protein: CASSLGGADTQYF. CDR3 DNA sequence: TGCGCCAGCAGCTTAGGTGGGGCAGATACGCAGTATTTT.

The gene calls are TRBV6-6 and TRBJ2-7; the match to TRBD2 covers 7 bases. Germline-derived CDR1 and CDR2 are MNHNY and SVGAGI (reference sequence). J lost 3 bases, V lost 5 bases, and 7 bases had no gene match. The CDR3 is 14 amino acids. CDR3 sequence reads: CASSLQGGSYEQYF. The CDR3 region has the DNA TGTGCCAGCAGTCTACAAGGCGGGAGCTACGAGCAGTACTTC.

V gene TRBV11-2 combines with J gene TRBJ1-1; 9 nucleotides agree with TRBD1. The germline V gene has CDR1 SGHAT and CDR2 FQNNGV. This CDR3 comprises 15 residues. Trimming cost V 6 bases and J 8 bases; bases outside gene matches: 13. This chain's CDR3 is CASSWAATGGSEAFF. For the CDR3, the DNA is TGTGCCAGCAGTTGGGCGGCGACAGGGGGTTCGGAAGCTTTCTTT.

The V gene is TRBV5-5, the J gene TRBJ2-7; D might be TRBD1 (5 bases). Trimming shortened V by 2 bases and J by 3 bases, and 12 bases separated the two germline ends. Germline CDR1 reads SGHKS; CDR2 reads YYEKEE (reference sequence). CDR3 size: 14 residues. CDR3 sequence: CASSFAGPLYEQYF. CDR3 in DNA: TGTGCCAGCAGCTTCGCAGGGCCACTCTACGAGCAGTACTTC.

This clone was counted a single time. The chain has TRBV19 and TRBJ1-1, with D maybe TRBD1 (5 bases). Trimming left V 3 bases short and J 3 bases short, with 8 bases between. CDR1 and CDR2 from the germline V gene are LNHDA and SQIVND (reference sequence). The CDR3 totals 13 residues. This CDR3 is CASSMEGDTEAFF. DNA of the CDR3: TGTGCCAGTAGTATGGAAGGGGACACTGAAGCTTTCTTT. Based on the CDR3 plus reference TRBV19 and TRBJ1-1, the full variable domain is DGGITQSPKYLFRKEGQNVTLSCEQNLNHDAMYWYRQDPGQGLRLIYYSQIVNDFQKGDIAEGYSVSREKKESFPLTVTSAQKNPTAFYLCASSMEGDTEAFFGQGTRLTVV.

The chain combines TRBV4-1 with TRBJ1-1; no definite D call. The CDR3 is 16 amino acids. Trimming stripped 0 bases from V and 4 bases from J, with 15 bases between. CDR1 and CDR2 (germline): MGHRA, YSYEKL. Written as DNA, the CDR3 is TGCGCCAGCAGCCAAGAGAATATGGGGTTAGTCACTGAAGCTTTCTTT. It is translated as CASSQENMGLVTEAFF.

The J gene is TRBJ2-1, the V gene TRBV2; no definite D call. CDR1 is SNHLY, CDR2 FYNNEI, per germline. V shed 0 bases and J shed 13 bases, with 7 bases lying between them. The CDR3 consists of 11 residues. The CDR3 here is CASSEAGGQFF. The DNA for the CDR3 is TGTGCCAGCAGTGAAGCGGGCGGACAGTTCTTC. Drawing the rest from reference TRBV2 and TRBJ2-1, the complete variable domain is EPEVTQTPSHQVTQMGQEVILRCVPISNHLYFYWYRQILGQKVEFLVSFYNNEISEKSEIFDDQFSVERPDGSNFTLKIRSTKLEDSAMYFCASSEAGGQFFGPGTRLTVL.

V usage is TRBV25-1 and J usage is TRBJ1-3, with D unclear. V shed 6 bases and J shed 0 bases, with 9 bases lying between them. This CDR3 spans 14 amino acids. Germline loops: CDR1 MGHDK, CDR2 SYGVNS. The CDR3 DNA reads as TGTGCCAGCAGCCATCCGTACTCTGGAAACACCATATATTTT. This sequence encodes CASSHPYSGNTIYF.

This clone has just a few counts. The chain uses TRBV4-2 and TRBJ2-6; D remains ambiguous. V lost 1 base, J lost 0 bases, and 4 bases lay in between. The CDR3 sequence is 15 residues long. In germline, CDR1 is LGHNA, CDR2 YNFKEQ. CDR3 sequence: CASSQGPSGANVLTF. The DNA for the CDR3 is TGTGCCAGCAGCCAAGGGCCCTCTGGGGCCAACGTCCTGACTTTC.